One TCR beta chain is described in this entry. This clonotype was observed a handful of times. Its antigen is currently not known. Nothing much larger sits one base from this clone, and base qualities are not available. V drops 3 bases and J drops 5 bases, leaving 11 bases in between. The CDR3 has 15 amino acids, counting the end cysteine and phenylalanine. Of all the DNA, just the CDR3 is kept, 45 bases in frame from base 1. CDR1 and CDR2, looked up from the germline V gene, are SGHTA and FQGTGA. This record comes from a study of T cells after yellow fever vaccination (dated 2019 in TCRdb). For context, the study as a whole: The SMART-Seq v4 Ultra Low Input RNA kit was used to prepare libraries from fractions with low cell numbers. Bulk TCR alpha and beta repertoires were sequenced longitudinally to track T-cell clones before and after primary and booster YFV17D yellow fever vaccination. Two healthy male donors, one aged 18 to 29 and one aged 30 to 40 years, made up the cohort. Blood was collected at multiple timepoints before and after primary and secondary immunization, and bulk PBMC replicates and cell subsets were isolated.

The treatment or condition label here, explained by the study, means: live attenuated yellow fever vaccine strain. PBMCs were isolated from peripheral blood using a standard Ficoll-Paque protocol. Dynabeads CD4 and CD8 positive selection kits were used to isolate CD4 and CD8 T-cell fractions. TriZol was used to extract RNA from bulk PBMCs, from CD4 and CD8 fractions, and from dextramer-positive and dextramer-negative fractions. Study-wide conclusions, independent of this receptor: A small share of clonotypes occurred in both CD4 and CD8 compartments, likely arising from convergent recombination. Compared with the primary T-cell response, the secondary T-cell response was weaker but faster, peaking on day 5 rather than day 15. Computational filtering was needed because FACS-sorted repertoires could contain abundant contaminating clonotypes from the bulk population. Most clones expanded after primary vaccination (almost 97% of CD4 and approximately 90% of CD8) were re-detected after the booster, suggesting that broad memory maintenance occurred. Because the study included only a couple of donors, the extent to which the findings can be generalized is limited.

For sequencing, an Illumina NovaSeq 6000 was employed. TCR cDNA was made using 5'RACE template switching, a step that added a universal primer site and unique molecular identifiers. cDNA synthesis was primed from both the TCR alpha and TCR beta constant segments. Library amplification involved two PCR steps, and the second step added sample barcodes and sequencing adapters. Sequencing of libraries was done on Illumina HiSeq 2500 (2x100 bp) or NovaSeq (2x150 bp). The study's own analysis went as follows. Reads were demultiplexed and collapsed into UMI consensus sequences with MIGEC, and V(D)J alignment was performed with MiXCR. Clonotypes responding to the vaccine were identified with edgeR on replicate PBMC samples, with the criteria of FDR below 0.01 and a log2 fold change above 5 up to day 15. Each bulk clonotype received a CD4 or CD8 identity based on whether the sequenced CD4 or CD8 repertoire contained that clonotype at higher abundance. The raw public reads went through TCRdb reprocessing: fastp at Q25, MiXCR clone calling, in-frame beta chains kept. Each entry merges the rows of one CDR3 protein and shows their most common DNA and genes. These V and J calls rely on TCRdb rather than the paper's analysis. In all, the sample holds around 340,000 distinct CDR3 sequences, and approximately 12% of those were seen once. 3.2% of the sample lies in the top ten.

Here the sequenced sample was CD4+ T cells sorted from PBMCs, taken 15 days after the yellow fever booster vaccination. Recombination joined TRBV7-3 with TRBJ1-6; D gene: possibly TRBD1, on 5 matching bases. The receptor was isolated from a man younger than 35 who received the YFV17D yellow fever vaccine. Here is the DNA: TGTGCCAGCAGCTTGCGGGGGAGCAATAATTCACCCCTCCACTTT. This gives the protein CASSLRGSNNSPLHF.